Presented here are 20 T cell receptor beta chains from one specimen sequenced in a study of regulatory T cells in long-lasting Graves disease. Time point noted: persistent/refractory GD, antithyroid drugs over 5 years with positive TRAb. The TCR library used RNA extracted from PBMCs. Arm-PCR of CDR3 regions and iRepertoire HTBI primers were the basis on which TCR beta libraries were built. TCRdb re-derived calls from the multiplex PCR reads in MiXCR, one entry per CDR3 protein. The table has 450,000 or so distinct CDR3 sequences, around 21% seen once. Sequences were derived from peripheral blood mononuclear cells (PBMCs), sampled when the disease was refractory, from a patient treated with antithyroid drugs. These receptors originate from a female donor with Graves disease.

The V call is TRBV20-1, the J call TRBJ1-4; a possible D gene is TRBD1 (6 bases). Germline V gives CDR1 DFQATT, CDR2 SNEGSKA (reference sequence). CDR3 length: 15 amino acids. The V end lost 2 bases, the J end lost 1 base, and 11 bases lay between the germline ends. The chain's CDR3 is CSARQGLVTNEKLFF. The DNA of the CDR3 is TGCAGTGCTAGACAGGGGCTCGTAACTAATGAAAAACTGTTTTTT.

V is TRBV6-1 and J is TRBJ2-2; D is ambiguous. CDR1 and CDR2 (germline): MNHNS, SASEGT. The CDR3 runs to 16 residues. Trimming took 8 bases from V and 7 from J, leaving 23 bases between them. The CDR3 DNA reads as TGTGCCAGCTGCCAAGTCCTATCACCCGTGCACGGGGAGCTGTTTTTT. It is translated as CASCQVLSPVHGELFF.

This clonotype showed up just a few times. The chain employs TRBV30 and TRBJ1-5; maybe TRBD1 (6 bases). Trimming took off 6 bases at V and 4 bases at J, with 13 bases between the two ends. The CDR3 totals 13 residues. Germline assignment: CDR1 GTSNPN and CDR2 SVGIG (reference sequence). CDR3 sequence (DNA): TGTGCCTGCTCCGAGGACAGTAATCAGCCCCAGCATTTT. This sequence encodes CACSEDSNQPQHF.

The chain recombines TRBV7-2 with TRBJ2-3, with D possibly TRBD1 on 5 matching bases. Trimming shortened V by 3 bases and J by 1 base, and 11 bases separated the two germline ends. Germline loops: CDR1 SGHTA, CDR2 FQGNSA. The length of the CDR3 is 15 residues. CDR3: CASSLAVGGTDTQYF. CDR3 bases: TGTGCCAGCAGCTTGGCGGTAGGGGGCACAGATACGCAGTATTTT.

This clonotype has just a few counts. The chain links TRBV5-4 to TRBJ2-1; no clear D. The CDR3 is 15 residues long. Germline lookup yields CDR1 SGHNT and CDR2 YYREEE (reference sequence). V was clipped by 1 base and J by 0 bases, with 8 bases between them. The DNA for the CDR3 is TGTGCCAGCAGCTTGATGGAGAGCTCCTACAATGAGCAGTTCTTC. Translated: CASSLMESSYNEQFF.

In this sample, this clonotype turned up many times. V usage is TRBV7-9 and J usage is TRBJ1-5; 10 bases line up with TRBD1. The J segment lost 6 bases and the V segment lost 5 bases, leaving 4 bases of the junction unmatched. The V gene's germline CDR1 is SEHNR and CDR2 FQNEAQ (reference sequence). This CDR3 comprises 14 residues. The CDR3: CASSRTGGGQPQHF. In nucleotides, the CDR3 is TGTGCCAGCAGCCGGACAGGGGGGGGTCAGCCCCAGCATTTT.

As regards this clonotype: The junction does not match germline at one end; this may be a read error. The chain has TRBV7-6 and TRBJ2-5, with 10 bases matching TRBD1. Germline V gives CDR1 SGHVS, CDR2 FNYEAQ. The CDR3 has 15 amino acids. The CDR3: CVSSRDRGPRETQYF. CDR3 sequence (DNA): TGTGTCAGCAGCCGGGACAGGGGTCCGAGAGAGACCCAGTACTTC.

This clonotype was observed at least ten times. The chain combines TRBV28 with TRBJ1-5, with D tentatively TRBD1 (5 bases). The CDR3 is 14 residues long. The V and J ends lost 7 bases and 3 bases respectively, with 13 bases between them. Germline lookup yields CDR1 MDHEN and CDR2 SYDVKM. The CDR3 DNA follows: TGTGCCAGCACCCTCGGGGGTCTCAATCAGCCCCAGCATTTT. Its translation: CASTLGGLNQPQHF. The full variable domain, completed using reference TRBV28 and TRBJ1-5, is DVKVTQSSRYLVKRTGEKVFLECVQDMDHENMFWYRQDPGLGLRLIYFSYDVKMKEKGDIPEGYSVSREKKERFSLILESASTNQTSMYLCASTLGGLNQPQHFGDGTRLSIL.

This rearrangement joins TRBV11-2 to TRBJ2-7; no reliable D call. The CDR3 runs to 16 residues. Trimming stripped 1 base from V and 0 bases from J, with 13 bases between. Looked up from germline, CDR1 is SGHAT and CDR2 is FQNNGV. DNA for the CDR3: TGTGCCAGCAGCTTAGGTCCGGGTAGTTTCTCCTACGAGCAGTACTTC. Translated: CASSLGPGSFSYEQYF.

The V and J genes are TRBV30 and TRBJ1-2; unclear D gene. Germline CDR1 GTSNPN, CDR2 SVGIG (reference sequence). The germline V and J ends were trimmed by 0 bases and 6 bases, with 11 bases remaining between them. This CDR3 has 13 amino acids. As DNA, the CDR3 is TGTGCCTGGAGTGTTGCCGCTTTGCATGGCTACACCTTC. The encoded protein is CAWSVAALHGYTF.

This clonotype was recorded many times. V and J are TRBV15 and TRBJ2-5; a weak D match, TRBD2 (6 bases). Germline lookup yields CDR1 LNHNV and CDR2 YYDKDF (reference sequence). Trimming removed 0 bases from V and 4 bases from J, with 15 bases in between. This CDR3 spans 16 amino acids. This CDR3 is CATSRDYSAGLETQYF. As DNA, the CDR3 is TGTGCCACCAGCAGAGATTATTCCGCGGGATTAGAGACCCAGTACTTC.

This clonotype has ten or more counts. Germline is not matched at one junction end, which may reflect a read error. This chain links TRBV4-1 with TRBJ2-7, with 7 bases aligning to TRBD1. The CDR3 is 12 residues long. From germline, CDR1 is MGHRA and CDR2 YSYEKL. CDR3 region: CASSQDRDEQYF. Here the CDR3 DNA reads TGTGCCAGCAGTCAAGACAGGGACGAGCAGTACTTC.

This clonotype was recorded a few times. CDR3 region: CASSRRQAHFFGQPQHF. CDR3 sequence (DNA): TGTGCCAGCTCACGCAGGCAGGCGCACTTCTTCGGTCAGCCCCAGCATTTT. The chain couples TRBV18 to TRBJ1-5; D gene unclear. Between the trimmed V and J ends, which lost 4 bases and 6 bases, there was a span of 22 bases. The germline gives CDR1 KGHSH, CDR2 LQKENI. The CDR3 length is 17 residues.

In this sample, this clonotype turned up once. A much larger clone differs by one base, so this may be a read error. The rearrangement links TRBV6-4 to TRBJ1-2; no firm D call. Germline assignment: CDR1 MRHNA and CDR2 SNTAGT. The CDR3 consists of 14 residues. Trimming took off 5 bases at V and 4 bases at J, with 14 bases between the two ends. As DNA, the CDR3 is TGTGCCAGCAGTTACCATCAGGCAGCCTATGGCTACACCTTC. It yields the protein CASSYHQAAYGYTF.

The rearrangement uses TRBV27 and TRBJ2-1, with D possibly TRBD2 on 6 matching bases. V was pared by 0 bases and J by 6 bases, with 18 bases between. Germline values: CDR1 MNHEY, CDR2 SMNVEV (reference sequence). The CDR3 contains 17 residues. CDR3 DNA: TGTGCCAGCAGTTTATCCTGGGACTGGGCCCTGGGCAATGAGCAGTTCTTC. It codes for CASSLSWDWALGNEQFF.

The V and J genes are TRBV5-1 and TRBJ1-1; no reliable D call. This CDR3 comprises 14 residues. Trimming took 2 bases from V and 5 from J, leaving 13 bases between them. Per germline, CDR1 SGHRS and CDR2 YFSETQ. CDR3 bases: TGCGCCAGCAGCTTCCGGACTGTTGAAACTGAAGCTTTCTTT. Its protein is CASSFRTVETEAFF.

Ten or more counts support this clonotype. The chain carries TRBV20-1 and TRBJ2-7, with TRBD2 identical over 14 bases. Germline CDR1 is DFQATT and CDR2 is SNEGSKA (reference sequence). Germline trimming cut 1 base from V and 3 bases from J; bases unmatched to any gene: 5. The CDR3 is 16 residues long. The CDR3 DNA reads as TGCAGTGCTAGAGGGGGGACTAGCGGGAGCCGCTACGAGCAGTACTTC. It encodes CSARGGTSGSRYEQYF.

The chain employs TRBV18 and TRBJ2-3, with D perhaps matching TRBD1 (5 bases). The CDR3 contains 15 residues. V was clipped by 1 base and J by 4 bases, with 12 bases between them. Germline V lookup: CDR1 KGHSH, CDR2 LQKENI. The CDR3 DNA reads as TGTGCCAGCTCACCACGGACAAGGTCCTCAGATACGCAGTATTTT. Amino acid sequence: CASSPRTRSSDTQYF.

This clonotype was detected ten times or more. This chain joins TRBV3-1 and TRBJ2-7; D is unresolved. Germline V gives CDR1 LGHDT, CDR2 YNNKEL (reference sequence). There are 12 residues in the CDR3. Trimming took off 0 bases at V and 7 bases at J, with 7 bases between the two ends. This CDR3 is CASSQDSREQYF. CDR3 coding DNA: TGTGCCAGCAGCCAAGATTCACGAGAGCAGTACTTC.

The rearrangement links TRBV20-1 to TRBJ2-7, with D possibly TRBD2 on 5 matching bases. The CDR3 covers 12 residues. Germline values: CDR1 DFQATT, CDR2 SNEGSKA (reference sequence). Trimming took off 4 bases at V and 5 bases at J, with 12 bases between the two ends. CDR3 loop: CSANGRPNEQYF. CDR3 DNA sequence: TGCAGTGCTAATGGGAGACCGAACGAGCAGTACTTC.